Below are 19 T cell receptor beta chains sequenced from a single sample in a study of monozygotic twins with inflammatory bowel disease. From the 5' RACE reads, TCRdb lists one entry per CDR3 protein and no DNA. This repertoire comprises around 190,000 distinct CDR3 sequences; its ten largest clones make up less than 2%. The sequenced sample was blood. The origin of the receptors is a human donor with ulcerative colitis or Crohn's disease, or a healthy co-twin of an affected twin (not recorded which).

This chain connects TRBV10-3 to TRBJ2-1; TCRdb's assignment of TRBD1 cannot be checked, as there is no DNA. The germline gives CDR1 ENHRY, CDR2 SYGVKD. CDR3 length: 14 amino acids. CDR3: CAIGEGAAYNEQFF.

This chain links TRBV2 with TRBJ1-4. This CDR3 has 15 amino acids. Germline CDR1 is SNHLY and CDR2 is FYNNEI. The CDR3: CASSMYIATNEKLFF.

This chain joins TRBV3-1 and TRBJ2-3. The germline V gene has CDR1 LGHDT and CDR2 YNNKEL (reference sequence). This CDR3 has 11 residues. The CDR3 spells CASSRQDTQYF.

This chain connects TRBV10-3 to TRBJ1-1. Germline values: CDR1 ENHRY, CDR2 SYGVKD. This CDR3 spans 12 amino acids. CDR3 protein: CAISSDGGEAFF.

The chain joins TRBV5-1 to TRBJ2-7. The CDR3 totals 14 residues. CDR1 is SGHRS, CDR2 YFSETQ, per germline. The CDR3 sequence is CASSFGVTLYEQYF. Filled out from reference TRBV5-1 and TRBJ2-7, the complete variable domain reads KAGVTQTPRYLIKTRGQQVTLSCSPISGHRSVSWYQQTPGQGLQFLFEYFSETQRNKGNFPGRFSGRQFSNSRSEMNVSTLELGDSALYLCASSFGVTLYEQYFGPGTRLTVT.

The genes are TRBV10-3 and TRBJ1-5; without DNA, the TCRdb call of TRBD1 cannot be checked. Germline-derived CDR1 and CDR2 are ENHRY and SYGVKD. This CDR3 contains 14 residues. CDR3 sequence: CAISESQGVQPQHF.

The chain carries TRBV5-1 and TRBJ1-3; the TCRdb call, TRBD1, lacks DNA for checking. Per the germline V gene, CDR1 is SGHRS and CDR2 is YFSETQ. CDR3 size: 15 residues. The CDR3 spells CASSATGTGPDTIYF.

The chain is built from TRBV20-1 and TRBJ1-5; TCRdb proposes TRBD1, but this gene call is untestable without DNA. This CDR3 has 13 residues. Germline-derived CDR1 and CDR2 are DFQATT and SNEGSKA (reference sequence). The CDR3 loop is CSARDTRDQPQHF.

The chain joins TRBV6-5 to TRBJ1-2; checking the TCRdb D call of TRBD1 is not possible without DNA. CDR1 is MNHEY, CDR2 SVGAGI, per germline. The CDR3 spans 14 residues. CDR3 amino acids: CASSYSAGGPGYTF.

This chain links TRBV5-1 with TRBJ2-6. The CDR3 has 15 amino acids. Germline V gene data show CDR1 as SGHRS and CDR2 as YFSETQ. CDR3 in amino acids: CASSSEPLEANVLTF.

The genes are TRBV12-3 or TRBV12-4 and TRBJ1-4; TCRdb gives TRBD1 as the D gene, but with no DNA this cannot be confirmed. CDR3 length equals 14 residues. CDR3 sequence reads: CASSLDRGREKLFF.

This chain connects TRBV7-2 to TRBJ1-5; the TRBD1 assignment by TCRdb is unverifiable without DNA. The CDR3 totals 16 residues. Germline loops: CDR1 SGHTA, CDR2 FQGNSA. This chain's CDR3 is CASSSRGGLFREPQHF. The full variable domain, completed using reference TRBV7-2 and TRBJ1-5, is GAGVSQSPSNKVTEKGKDVELRCDPISGHTALYWYRQSLGQGLEFLIYFQGNSAPDKSGLPSDRFSAERTGGSVSTLTIQRTQQEDSAVYLCASSSRGGLFREPQHFGDGTRLSIL.

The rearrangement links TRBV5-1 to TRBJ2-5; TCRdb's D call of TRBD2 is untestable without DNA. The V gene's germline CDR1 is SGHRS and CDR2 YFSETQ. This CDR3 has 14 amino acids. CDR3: CASSLQGLKETQYF.

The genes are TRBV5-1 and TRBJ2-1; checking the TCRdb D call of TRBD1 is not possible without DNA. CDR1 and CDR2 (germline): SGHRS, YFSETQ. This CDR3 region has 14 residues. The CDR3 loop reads CASSPGQGVSEQFF.

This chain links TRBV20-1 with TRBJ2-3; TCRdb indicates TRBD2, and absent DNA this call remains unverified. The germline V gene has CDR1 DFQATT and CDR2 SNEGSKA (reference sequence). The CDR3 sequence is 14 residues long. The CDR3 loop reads CSARSWGGEDTQYF.

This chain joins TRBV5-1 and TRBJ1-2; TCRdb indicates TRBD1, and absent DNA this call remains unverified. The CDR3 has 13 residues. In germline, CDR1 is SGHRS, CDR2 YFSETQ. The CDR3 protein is CASSSGTVYGYTF.

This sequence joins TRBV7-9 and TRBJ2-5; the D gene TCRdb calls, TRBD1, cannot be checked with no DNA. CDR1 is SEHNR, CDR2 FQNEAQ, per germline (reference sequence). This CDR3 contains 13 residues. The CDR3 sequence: CASSKAPVETQYF.

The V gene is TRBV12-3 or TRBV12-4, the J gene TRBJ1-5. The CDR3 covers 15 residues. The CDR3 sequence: CASSNRGNSNQPQHF.

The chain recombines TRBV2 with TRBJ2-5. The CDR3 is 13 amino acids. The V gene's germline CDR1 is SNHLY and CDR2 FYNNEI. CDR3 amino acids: CASSVRTRETQYF.